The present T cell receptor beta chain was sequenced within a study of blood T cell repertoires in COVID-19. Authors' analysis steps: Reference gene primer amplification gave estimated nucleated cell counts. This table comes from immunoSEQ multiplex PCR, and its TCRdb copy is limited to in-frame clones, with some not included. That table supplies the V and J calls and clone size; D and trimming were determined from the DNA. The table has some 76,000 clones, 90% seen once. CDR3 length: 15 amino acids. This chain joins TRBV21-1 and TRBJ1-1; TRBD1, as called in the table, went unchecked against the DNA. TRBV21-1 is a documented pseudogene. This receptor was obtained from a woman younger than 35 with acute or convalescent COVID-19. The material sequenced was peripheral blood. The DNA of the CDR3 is TGTGCCAGCAGCACGGTTGTCAGGGGCAACACTGAAGCTTTCTTT. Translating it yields CASSTVVRGNTEAFF.